Below, one T cell receptor (beta chain) is given with its context. This clone is a singleton in its sample. Its antigen is still unknown. Base qualities are missing; no much larger clone stands one base away. This sample is drawn from a study of CD4 T cells in relation to SARS-CoV-2 and coronaviruses (dated by TCRdb to 2020 to 2022). A note on the overall study: In the ViraFEST assay, PBMCs were cultured with antigen for about eleven days, after which TCR beta CDR3s were sequenced to identify clonal expansions specific to the antigen. The Adaptive Biotechnologies TCR-sequencing kit was used to sequence samples from a few pre-COVID donors and the naive versus memory experiments, whereas other data were Illumina-based. HLA restriction was mapped for shared crossreactive spike epitopes using patient-derived lymphoblastoid cell lines. The study assessed, at the TCR clonotype level, memory CD4+ T cell crossreactivity between SARS-CoV-2 and common cold coronavirus spike proteins. A different TCR-beta assay, based on Illumina, was used to sequence expansion assays from other donors in the study. An HIV-1 Nef peptide pool or a no-peptide culture served as the negative reference condition.

CD4+ T cells from unexposed donors were collected before the COVID-19 pandemic (2011-2018). After 10 to 11 days of culture, CD4+ T cells were isolated with the EasySep CD4+ T cell isolation kit. As cell numbers permitted, CD4+ T cells from unexposed donors were tested for reactivity to SARS-CoV-2 S and N and to four common cold coronavirus spike pools. Each well held 1.5 million to 2.5 million PBMCs cultured in IMDM containing 5% human AB serum and roughly 9.3 IU/ml IL-2. Half of the culture medium was replaced with fresh IL-2-containing medium on days 3 and 7. In general, every peptide culture condition was set up in three replicate wells. Leukapheresis product for the unexposed donors was purchased commercially. Ficoll-Paque PLUS gradient centrifugation was used to isolate PBMCs from either whole blood or leukapheresis product. PBMCs were either cryopreserved at -140°C or used fresh in the expansion assay. The QIAamp Micro DNA Kit was used to extract genomic DNA from the CD4+ T cells.

Libraries came from the immunoSEQ multiplex PCR assay. Under the source paper's analysis protocol: During preprocessing, nonproductive sequences were removed, as were CDR3s that did not start with C, did not end with F or W, or were shorter than 7 amino acids. Antigen-specific clonotypes were called with the MANAFEST web app, based on expansion relative to reference and other culture wells. A clone was considered positive if significant expansion relative to the reference culture was observed in 2 of 3 replicate wells at an FDR below 0.05. A further requirement for positive clones was significant expansion compared with all other tandem wells, along with an odds ratio above 5. CDR3 homology was quantified as pairwise Levenshtein distance, calculated with the stringdist R package after three terminal residues were trimmed from each end. Drawn from immuneACCESS, this table holds only the in-frame rearrangements with V and J called that TCRdb kept. Clones are partly lost; checked studies trace under half to an unresolved V gene and leave the rest unexplained. V, J and clone size are taken as reported in that table, and D and trimming were inferred from the DNA itself. Across this sample there are roughly 17,000 clones, with approximately 80% seen only once. Jointly, the top ten make up approximately 14% of the sample.

Results and caveats for the whole study, not just this receptor: No donor contributed both pre-pandemic and post-infection samples, which limited tracing the source of pre-existing responses. The study was constrained by small numbers of patients and of tested TCRs. Crossreactive clones showed significantly weaker SARS-CoV-2-driven expansion than monoreactive clones, consistent with antigenic imprinting. In roughly two thirds of donors, memory CD4+ clonotypes turned up that crossrecognized SARS-CoV-2 and at least one common cold coronavirus spike. Since the crossreactivity analysis centred on spike protein, crossreactivity against other viral proteins was not assessed.

The germline V gene encodes CDR1 MNHEY and CDR2 SVGAGI. From V the trimming removes 8 bases and from J it removes 2 bases, while the gene matches leave 4 bases of the junction unaccounted for. The CDR3 starts with the cysteine, ends with the phenylalanine, and has 14 residues. Only the CDR3 part of the read is kept: 42 bases, read in frame from the first base. This receptor was taken from a human donor in good health. This chain is built from TRBV6-5 and TRBJ1-3; 9 central bases correspond to TRBD1. The sequencing sample was made of CD4+ T cells from PBMCs, cultured in vitro. CDR3 reads: CASRTGDTGNTIYF. The bases read TGTGCCAGCCGGACAGGGGACACTGGAAACACCATATATTTT.